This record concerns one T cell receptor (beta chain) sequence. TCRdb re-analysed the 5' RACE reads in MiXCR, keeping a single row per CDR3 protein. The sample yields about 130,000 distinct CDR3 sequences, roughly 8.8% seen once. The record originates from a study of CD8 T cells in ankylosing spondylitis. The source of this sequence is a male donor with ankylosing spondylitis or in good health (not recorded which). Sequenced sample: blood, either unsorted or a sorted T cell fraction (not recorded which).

The chain's CDR3 is CASSPEGYPSGNTIYF. In DNA form, the CDR3 reads TGTGCCAGCAGCCCGGAGGGATACCCCTCTGGAAACACCATATATTTT. This chain links TRBV14 with TRBJ1-3; unclear D gene. CDR1 and CDR2 from the germline V gene are SGHDN and FVKESK. This CDR3 contains 16 residues. The V end lost 4 bases, the J end lost 0 bases, and 13 bases lay between the germline ends.